This T cell receptor beta chain was sequenced during a study of tumor-infiltrating lymphocytes in oesophageal squamous cell carcinoma (TCRdb year 2016). This clonotype has a count of ten or more. Its specific antigen is unknown. No qualities accompany the bases; no much larger clone lies one base away. The library was made by PCR. Sequencing relied on an Illumina HiSeq 2000. Using fastp at Q25 and MiXCR, TCRdb reprocessed the public reads and kept productive beta chains. CDR3 protein sequences are deduplicated, and each keeps its most common genes and DNA. The sample table lists around 16,000 distinct CDR3 sequences, roughly 46% of them with a count of one. The ten largest clonotypes hold approximately 41% of the sample. Sequencing was carried out using blood. The sequence derives from a female donor with esophageal squamous cell carcinoma.

The CDR3 is CATSGGRLRGSPLHF. The sequence in DNA is TGTGCCACCAGCGGCGGGCGCCTAAGGGGTTCACCCCTCCACTTT. The chain was built from TRBV15 and TRBJ1-6; TRBD1 is a weak D gene call, 5 bases matching. The germline V gene (reference sequence) provides CDR1 LNHNV and CDR2 YYDKDF. The cysteine opens and the phenylalanine closes a CDR3 of 15 amino acids. Left in the record is the CDR3 DNA by itself, 45 bases read in frame from the first base. At the junction V is shortened by 5 bases and J by 9 bases, with 17 bases in between.